This TCR beta chain was sequenced for a study of PD-L1 blockade in urothelial cancer. The overall study: Analysis of blood occurred 3 weeks (second dose) and 6 weeks after treatment start.

TCRdb's copy holds only in-frame clones and misses some; the assay was immunoSEQ multiplex PCR. The top ten hold 8.4% of the sample, which has around 87,000 clones, 70% to 90% seen once. To note about this clone: Its antigen remains unknown.

The time point denotes: peripheral blood 6 weeks after treatment start. Trimming left V 3 bases short and J 14 bases short, with 17 bases between. Germline V gives CDR1 LNHDA, CDR2 SQIVND (reference sequence). The CDR3 spans 13 residues. General study findings and limits: Tumor-associated clones in the blood of durable-benefit patients grew more at 3 weeks.

The sample was PBMCs, taken around atezolizumab (anti-PD-L1) treatment. The genes are TRBV19 and TRBJ2-1; the D gene is possibly TRBD1 (6 bases). The source of this sequence is a man aged 70 or older with urothelial cancer. CDR3 sequence: CASSIGQRWAKFF. As DNA, the CDR3 is TGTGCCAGTAGTATCGGACAGCGCTGGGCCAAGTTCTTC.